This T cell receptor beta chain was captured by sequencing in a study of regulatory T cells in long-lasting Graves disease. About the research overall: Prior antithyroid drug treatment in newly diagnosed Graves' patients lasted under 3 months. Points from the study as a whole: Public clonotype sharing was higher in persistent than newly diagnosed patients.

This clonotype was counted many times. Its target is unknown. Time point described: newly diagnosed GD, antithyroid drugs for less than 3 months. TCR sequences were obtained from RNA taken from PBMCs. Staff drew around 10 milliliters of peripheral blood into EDTA tubes. iRepertoire HTBI primers and Arm-PCR of CDR3 regions built TCR beta libraries. MiXCR, applied by TCRdb to the multiplex PCR reads, yields one record per CDR3 protein. The sample carries roughly 420,000 distinct CDR3 sequences, less than 20% recorded once. Another study also made use of these data, one on T cells in Graves' hyperthyroidism and ophthalmopathy.

The TCR originated in a woman between 18 and 30 years old with Graves disease. Sequenced material: peripheral blood mononuclear cells (PBMCs), taken at new diagnosis, from a patient treated with antithyroid drugs.

CDR3: CASSQDGYSNQPQHF. CDR3 bases: TGCGCCAGCAGTCAGGACGGATATAGCAATCAGCCCCAGCATTTT. The V call is TRBV5-1, the J call TRBJ1-5; the D is unclear. Germline V gives CDR1 SGHRS, CDR2 YFSETQ. V was pared by 5 bases and J by 0 bases, with 12 bases between. This CDR3 region has 15 residues.